These T cell receptor beta chains were read from a single sample in a study of beta chain features in type 1 diabetes. Clones were sequenced by immunoSEQ multiplex PCR, and TCRdb holds only the in-frame ones, with some missing. The profile shows 100,000 to 150,000 clones, 17% of them singletons. The sample taken for sequencing was central memory CD4+ T cells from blood. The receptors come from a man younger than 35 with type 1 diabetes. Both conserved end residues are part of each CDR3. Each record gives: V gene, CDR3 length, clone size, D gene, J gene, CDR3 DNA, CDR3 protein. The D gene is left open where the match is weak. The size field is filled for only some rows; it gives once, few, many or a size class.

v_call: TRBV30
cdr3_length: 13
clone_size: once
d_call: -
j_call: TRBJ1-4
cdr3_nt: TGTGCCTGGAGTGAAGGGATCGACGAAAAACTGTTTTTT
cdr3_aa: CAWSEGIDEKLFF

v_call: TRBV14
cdr3_length: 17
clone_size: many
d_call: TRBD2
j_call: TRBJ2-5
cdr3_nt: TGTGCCAGCAGCCAATTTAGCGGGACATCGTACCAAGAGACCCAGTACTTC
cdr3_aa: CASSQFSGTSYQETQYF

v_call: TRBV30
cdr3_length: 15
clone_size: few
d_call: TRBD1
j_call: TRBJ1-5
cdr3_nt: TGTGCCTGGAGCCCCGGGACAGGGGGCGGTCAGCCCCAGCATTTT
cdr3_aa: CAWSPGTGGGQPQHF

v_call: TRBV28
cdr3_length: 12
clone_size: few
d_call: -
j_call: TRBJ1-1
cdr3_nt: TGTGCCAGCAGAAAGAGACCCGCTGAAGCTTTCTTT
cdr3_aa: CASRKRPAEAFF

v_call: TRBV11-2
cdr3_length: 15
clone_size: -
d_call: TRBD1
j_call: TRBJ2-1
cdr3_nt: TGTGCCAGCAGCGTCGGGACAGGGGCCTACAATGAGCAGTTCTTC
cdr3_aa: CASSVGTGAYNEQFF

v_call: TRBV5-4
cdr3_length: 13
clone_size: -
d_call: -
j_call: TRBJ2-4
cdr3_nt: TGTGCCAGCAGAAAGGAGGGGGGAAACATTCAGTACTTC
cdr3_aa: CASRKEGGNIQYF

v_call: TRBV27
cdr3_length: 16
clone_size: many
d_call: TRBD1
j_call: TRBJ2-4
cdr3_nt: TGTGCCAGCAGTCACTCGGACAGGGCAGCCAAAAACATTCAGTACTTC
cdr3_aa: CASSHSDRAAKNIQYF

v_call: TRBV27
cdr3_length: 13
clone_size: -
d_call: -
j_call: TRBJ2-5
cdr3_nt: TGTGCCAGCAGTTTAGGCCCGGGGGAGACCCAGTACTTC
cdr3_aa: CASSLGPGETQYF

v_call: TRBV30
cdr3_length: 15
clone_size: few
d_call: -
j_call: TRBJ1-1
cdr3_nt: TGTGCCTGGAGTGGAAAGGACAGCGTCAACACTGAAGCTTTCTTT
cdr3_aa: CAWSGKDSVNTEAFF

v_call: TRBV28
cdr3_length: 15
clone_size: -
d_call: TRBD1
j_call: TRBJ1-6
cdr3_nt: TGTGCCAGCAGCCGGGGGACAGTAGGTAATTCACCCCTCCACTTT
cdr3_aa: CASSRGTVGNSPLHF

v_call: TRBV5-1
cdr3_length: 14
clone_size: few
d_call: -
j_call: TRBJ2-2
cdr3_nt: TGCGCCAGCAGCAATGGAGAGCCGGCCGGGGAGCTGTTTTTT
cdr3_aa: CASSNGEPAGELFF

v_call: TRBV18
cdr3_length: 14
clone_size: -
d_call: -
j_call: TRBJ2-7
cdr3_nt: TGTGCCAGCTCACCACGTCCCAGTACCTACGAGCAGTACTTC
cdr3_aa: CASSPRPSTYEQYF

v_call: TRBV27
cdr3_length: 13
clone_size: few
d_call: -
j_call: TRBJ1-2
cdr3_nt: TGTGCCAGCAGTTTATCGGGCCCCTATGGCTACACCTTC
cdr3_aa: CASSLSGPYGYTF

v_call: TRBV29-1
cdr3_length: 13
clone_size: -
d_call: -
j_call: TRBJ2-1
cdr3_nt: TGCAGCATCTCGTCCAGGGGCTACAATGAGCAGTTCTTC
cdr3_aa: CSISSRGYNEQFF

v_call: TRBV30
cdr3_length: 12
clone_size: few
d_call: -
j_call: TRBJ2-1
cdr3_nt: TGTGCCTGGAGTGTACTGGGAAATGAGCAGTTCTTC
cdr3_aa: CAWSVLGNEQFF

v_call: TRBV7-9
cdr3_length: 16
clone_size: many
d_call: TRBD1
j_call: TRBJ2-1
cdr3_nt: TGTGCCAGCAGCACTGCTCCCGGGACAGCCATCAATGAGCAGTTCTTC
cdr3_aa: CASSTAPGTAINEQFF

v_call: TRBV5-1
cdr3_length: 15
clone_size: -
d_call: TRBD2
j_call: TRBJ2-1
cdr3_nt: TGCGCCAGCAGCAAGGGACTAGCTGTCGTCAATGAGCAGTTCTTC
cdr3_aa: CASSKGLAVVNEQFF

v_call: TRBV7-2
cdr3_length: 17
clone_size: many
d_call: TRBD1
j_call: TRBJ1-1
cdr3_nt: TGTGCCAGCAGCTCCCCTTCCTCGACAGGGTGGGCCACTGAAGCTTTCTTT
cdr3_aa: CASSSPSSTGWATEAFF

v_call: TRBV19
cdr3_length: 13
clone_size: few
d_call: -
j_call: TRBJ1-2
cdr3_nt: TGTGCCAGTAGTGCAGGGTCTAACTATGGCTACACCTTC
cdr3_aa: CASSAGSNYGYTF

v_call: TRBV11-2
cdr3_length: 12
clone_size: -
d_call: -
j_call: TRBJ2-4
cdr3_nt: TGTGCCAGCAGCGTGGGCACGAACATTCAGTACTTC
cdr3_aa: CASSVGTNIQYF

v_call: TRBV2
cdr3_length: 16
clone_size: few
d_call: -
j_call: TRBJ2-5
cdr3_nt: TGTGCCAGCAGTGAAAAGGGCGGAAGACTCCAAGAGACCCAGTACTTC
cdr3_aa: CASSEKGGRLQETQYF

v_call: TRBV7-3
cdr3_length: 13
clone_size: -
d_call: -
j_call: TRBJ2-7
cdr3_nt: TGTGCCAGCAGCTTATACGAGGGGTCCGAGCAGTACTTC
cdr3_aa: CASSLYEGSEQYF

v_call: TRBV9
cdr3_length: 20
clone_size: -
d_call: TRBD1
j_call: TRBJ2-5
cdr3_nt: TGTGCCAGCAGCCCAGTAATGCCCGAGACAACCTGGGACAGGGAGGAGACCCAGTACTTC
cdr3_aa: CASSPVMPETTWDREETQYF